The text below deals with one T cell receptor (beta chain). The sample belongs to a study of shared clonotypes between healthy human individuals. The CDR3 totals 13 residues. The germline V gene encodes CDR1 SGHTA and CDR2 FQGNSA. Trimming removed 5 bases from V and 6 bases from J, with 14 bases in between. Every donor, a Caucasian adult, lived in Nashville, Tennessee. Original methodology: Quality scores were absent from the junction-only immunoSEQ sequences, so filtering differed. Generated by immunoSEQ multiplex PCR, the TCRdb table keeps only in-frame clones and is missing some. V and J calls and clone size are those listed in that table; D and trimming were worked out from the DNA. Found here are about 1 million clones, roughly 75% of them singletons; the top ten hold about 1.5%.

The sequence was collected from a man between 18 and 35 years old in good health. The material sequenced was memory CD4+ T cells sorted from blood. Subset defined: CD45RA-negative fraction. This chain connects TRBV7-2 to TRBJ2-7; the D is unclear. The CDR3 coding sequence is TGTGCCAGCAGCCCGGGTTTAAATTCCGAGCAGTACTTC. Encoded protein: CASSPGLNSEQYF.